This TCR beta chain was captured in a study of T cells in Graves' hyperthyroidism and ophthalmopathy. General observations from the study: Researchers found most expanded thyroid clonotypes above 0.001 in blood as well.

Amplification of TCR beta CDR3 regions was performed using RNA transcripts as template. When the TCR CDR3 underwent first-round RT-PCR, the HTBI primer set was used. TCRdb redid the calling of the multiplex PCR reads with MiXCR, one entry per CDR3 protein. The table has about 500,000 distinct CDR3 sequences, around 50% seen once; the top ten hold around 47%. This clonotype was detected only a few times. Its antigen remains unidentified. V lost 6 bases, J lost 3 bases, and 15 bases lay in between. Germline V gene lookup returns CDR1 DFQATT and CDR2 SNEGSKA (reference sequence). CDR3 size: 13 residues. This rearrangement joins TRBV20-1 to TRBJ2-7; D gene ambiguous. The clonotype comes from an adult woman with Graves' disease, either hyperthyroidism or ophthalmopathy (not recorded which). The sample comprised peripheral blood or thyroid tissue (not recorded which). The CDR3 DNA sequence: TGCAGTGCCCCGGTTTATGGGGTCTACGAGCAGTACTTC. Its protein product is CSAPVYGVYEQYF.